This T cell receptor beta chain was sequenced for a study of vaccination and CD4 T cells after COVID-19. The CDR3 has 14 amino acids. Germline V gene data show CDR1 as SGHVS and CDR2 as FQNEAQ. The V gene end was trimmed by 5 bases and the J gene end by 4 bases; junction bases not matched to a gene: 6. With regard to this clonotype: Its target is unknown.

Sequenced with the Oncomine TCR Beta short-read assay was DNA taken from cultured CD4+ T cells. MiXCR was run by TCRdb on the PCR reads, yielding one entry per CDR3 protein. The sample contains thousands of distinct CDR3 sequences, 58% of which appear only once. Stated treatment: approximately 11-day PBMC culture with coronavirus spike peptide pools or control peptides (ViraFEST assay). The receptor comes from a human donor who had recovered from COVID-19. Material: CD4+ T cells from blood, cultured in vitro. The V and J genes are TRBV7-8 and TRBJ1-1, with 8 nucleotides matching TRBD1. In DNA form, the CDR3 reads TGTGCCAGCAGCCCTTGGACAGGGCCCACTGAAGCTTTCTTT. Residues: CASSPWTGPTEAFF.